The TCR beta chain under discussion was sequenced for a study of cytomegalovirus exposure and HLA in healthy donors. Study-wide background: An analysis done earlier identified 95 million to 140 million unique TCR beta sequences from about 179 million T cells. Findings and caveats of the study: Later analysis suggested links between common viral pathogens and several top significant clusters. Reportedly, a later analysis found an Asian-associated ancestry cluster had fewer N-insertions than the approximately 670-donor mean. The authors judged a highly shared variant cluster likely a sequencing artifact.

Germline lookup yields CDR1 SQVTM and CDR2 ANQGSEA. The junction had 5 bases not matched to a gene; V was cut back by 6 bases and J by 4 bases. This CDR3 has 12 residues. Regarding this clone: What it recognizes is unknown.

PCR involved 60 Vbeta and 13 Jbeta primers. The data were produced by immunoSEQ multiplex PCR, yet TCRdb's version contains in-frame clones alone and is incomplete. Here the sample spans 200,000 to 250,000 clones, approximately 80% being singletons. Input material: PBMCs. The V and J genes are TRBV29-1 and TRBJ2-5, with 7 bases identical to TRBD1. This TCR was sampled from a man aged 45-65 years in good health and CMV-seronegative. The CDR3 is CSVTTGLETQYF. Written as DNA, the CDR3 is TGCAGCGTGACGACAGGGTTAGAGACCCAGTACTTC.